The rows below give T cell receptor beta chains drawn from one sample of a study of naive and memory T cell subsets. A single record per CDR3 protein comes from TCRdb applying MiXCR to the UMI-ligation and nested PCR reads. The table shows approximately 85,000 distinct CDR3 sequences, with 7% to 7.5% occurring only once. The source material was central memory CD4+ T cells from blood. Source of these receptors: a human donor in good health. CDR3s include the opening cysteine and the closing phenylalanine or tryptophan. Each record gives: CDR3 DNA, CDR3 protein, clone size, J gene, V gene, D gene. The D gene is left open where the match is weak. Where a row states a size, it is once, few, many or the class of an expanded clone; other rows omit it.

TGCGCCAGCAGACCAGGGACTAGCGGGGTCAAGATCTACAATGAGCAGTTCTTC	CASRPGTSGVKIYNEQFF	NA	TRBJ2-1	TRBV4-1	TRBD2
TGTGCCAGCAGTTCCTCAGGGGCGGTATATGGCTACACCTTC	CASSSSGAVYGYTF	many	TRBJ1-2	TRBV28	NA
TGCAGTGCTAGTACAGGGAGGGAAAAACTGTTTTTT	CSASTGREKLFF	many	TRBJ1-4	TRBV20-1	NA
TGTGCCAGCAGCATGACCTCCGGCAATCAGCCCCAGCATTTT	CASSMTSGNQPQHF	many	TRBJ1-5	TRBV7-6	NA
TGTGCCAGCAGTCCGCTCCGGGACAGGGGCGTTGAAAAACTGTTTTTT	CASSPLRDRGVEKLFF	many	TRBJ1-4	TRBV28	TRBD1
TGCAGTGCTAGAGGAGGTGGGATGAACACTGAAGCTTTCTTT	CSARGGGMNTEAFF	many	TRBJ1-1	TRBV20-1	NA
TGTGCCAGCAGCCTTCTAGCGGGAGGAGGGGAGCAGTACTTC	CASSLLAGGGEQYF	few	TRBJ2-7	TRBV14	TRBD2
TGTGCCAGTAGTAATCTGGCTCCCCCTGAAGCTTTCTTT	CASSNLAPPEAFF	NA	TRBJ1-1	TRBV19	NA
TGTGCCAGCAGTTACGGTAAGCGGGCCGGCTACGAGCAGTACTTC	CASSYGKRAGYEQYF	many	TRBJ2-7	TRBV6-2/TRBV6-3	NA
TGTGCCTGGAGGGCCAACTACGAGCAGTACTTC	CAWRANYEQYF	many	TRBJ2-7	TRBV30	NA
TGTGCCAGCAACCTCCACGGGAGGGGCTCAGGAGGCTACACCTTC	CASNLHGRGSGGYTF	many	TRBJ1-2	TRBV3-1	NA
TGTGCCAGCATACAGACAGGGAGCAATCAGCCCCAGCATTTT	CASIQTGSNQPQHF	many	TRBJ1-5	TRBV6-1	TRBD1
TGTGCCAGCAGAACGGCAGATACGCAGTATTTT	CASRTADTQYF	many	TRBJ2-3	TRBV7-2	NA
TGTGCCAGCAGCTTAGGAGCCAGGGGGGCTGAAGCTTTCTTT	CASSLGARGAEAFF	many	TRBJ1-1	TRBV7-2	TRBD1
TGTGCCACCAGCAGAGATCGGGGGTTTGGAGAGACCCAGTACTTC	CATSRDRGFGETQYF	few	TRBJ2-5	TRBV15	NA
TGCAGTGCTATTCTAGCGGGAGGGGGATACAAAAACATTCAGTACTTC	CSAILAGGGYKNIQYF	many	TRBJ2-4	TRBV20-1	TRBD2
TGCAGTGCCTCCTCGGAGAGGGGGTGGGATAACGAGCAGTACTTC	CSASSERGWDNEQYF	NA	TRBJ2-7	TRBV20-1	NA
TGCAGCGTTGTTGCCGTCACAGATACGCAGTATTTT	CSVVAVTDTQYF	medium-sized	TRBJ2-3	TRBV29-1	NA
TGCAGTGCTACCATTAGCGGGACAACGAGGCTCTTC	CSATISGTTRLF	many	TRBJ2-1	TRBV20-1	TRBD2
TGTGCCAGCAGTCCCGTCACGCGGGGGGCCACTTATACGCAGTATTTT	CASSPVTRGATYTQYF	many	TRBJ2-3	TRBV6-2/TRBV6-3	TRBD2
TGTGCCAGCAGGCGACAGGGAAATGAAAAACTGTTTTTT	CASRRQGNEKLFF	few	TRBJ1-4	TRBV5-6	TRBD1
TGTGCCAGCAGCCGATTGCAGGCCATTGAAGCTTTCTTT	CASSRLQAIEAFF	many	TRBJ1-1	TRBV9	NA
TGCAGTGCTAGAGACTGGACCTCCTACAATGAGCAGTTCTTC	CSARDWTSYNEQFF	NA	TRBJ2-1	TRBV20-1	NA
TGTGCCAGCAGCTCCTCCGGGCGGGGGGGCACAGATACGCAGTATTTT	CASSSSGRGGTDTQYF	many	TRBJ2-3	TRBV7-3	TRBD2
TGTGCCACCAGTGACCCAGAGACAGGGATGGCCCAGTACTTC	CATSDPETGMAQYF	NA	TRBJ2-5	TRBV24-1	TRBD1
TGTGCCAGCAGGCATAGCTCTGGAAACACCATATATTTT	CASRHSSGNTIYF	many	TRBJ1-3	TRBV12-3/TRBV12-4	NA
TGTGCCAGCAGCGGGGACAGTCCACAAGAGACCCAGTACTTC	CASSGDSPQETQYF	NA	TRBJ2-5	TRBV11-1	TRBD1
TGTGCCAGCAGCCCCATTGCTGCGCGTCGGTTATCAACTAATGAAAAACTGTTTTTT	CASSPIAARRLSTNEKLFF	NA	TRBJ1-4	TRBV7-2	NA
TGTGCCAGCAGTACTATACGGAACACCGGGGAGCTGTTTTTT	CASSTIRNTGELFF	few	TRBJ2-2	TRBV12-3/TRBV12-4	NA
TGTGCCACCAGCAGAGATAGACAGGGACCGGCTAATGAAAAACTGTTTTTT	CATSRDRQGPANEKLFF	many	TRBJ1-4	TRBV15	TRBD1
TGTGCCAGCAGCCCATCCGGGACAGGGGACATCTTC	CASSPSGTGDIF	NA	TRBJ2-1	TRBV7-2	TRBD1
TGCGCCAGCAGCAATGGGGTGGGACTAGCGGGAGAGCAGTTCTTC	CASSNGVGLAGEQFF	many	TRBJ2-1	TRBV5-1	TRBD2
TGTGCCAGCAGCGTAGTAGAGGACTCCTCTGGAAACACCATATATTTT	CASSVVEDSSGNTIYF	NA	TRBJ1-3	TRBV9	NA
TGTGCCAGCAGTTTCCGGGACGGCCGCAATCAGCCCCAGCATTTT	CASSFRDGRNQPQHF	many	TRBJ1-5	TRBV12-3/TRBV12-4	NA
TGTGCCAGCAGTGAAATCCGGAAGGGTGGCTACACCTTC	CASSEIRKGGYTF	many	TRBJ1-2	TRBV6-1	NA
TGTGCCAGCAGCTTCGGCAGTGTGTACCAAGAGACCCAGTACTTC	CASSFGSVYQETQYF	many	TRBJ2-5	TRBV7-9	NA